This T cell receptor (beta chain) is drawn from a study of identical twins. This clonotype was found many times. The V and J ends lost 0 bases and 7 bases respectively, with 22 bases between them. Germline V gives CDR1 DFQATT, CDR2 SNEGSKA (reference sequence). The CDR3 sequence is 17 residues long. TCRdb re-analysed the 5' RACE reads in MiXCR, keeping a single row per CDR3 protein. The table shows hundreds of thousands of distinct CDR3 sequences, with 5.5% to 6.5% occurring only once. Material: naive T cells sorted from blood. This clonotype was sampled from a man aged 18 to 35 in good health. V gene TRBV20-1 combines with J gene TRBJ2-1, with D possibly matching TRBD1 (5 bases). The CDR3 region is CSARDFGAEPLWNEQFF. CDR3 sequence (DNA): TGCAGTGCTAGAGATTTTGGGGCAGAGCCCTTGTGGAATGAGCAGTTCTTC.